This T cell receptor beta chain was sequenced for a study of blood T cell repertoires in COVID-19 (dated by TCRdb to 2018 to 2021). Turning to the overall study: Samples covering the acute and convalescent phases of COVID-19 were provided by collaborators in the United States, Italy and Spain. The repertoires were released in a freely available public database meant as a resource for research on the immune response to SARS-CoV-2. Deeply sampled blood TCRbeta repertoires from subjects exposed to, actively infected with, or recovered from COVID-19 were included in the dataset. Where HLA class I and class II types were available, the types were taken from metadata supplied by the sample provider, not from assay-based typing. Nearly every sample came with metadata listing a de-identified subject ID, COVID-19 status, age in years and sex. Samples came from the ongoing ImmuneRACE study (first 160 participants) plus 1,254 subjects from 6 global collaborators. The prospective study material was composed of cDNA or gDNA derived from T cells, B-cell-depleted T cells, or PBMCs.

Each collaborating institution followed its own protocols to collect whole blood in K2EDTA tubes. Collaborator samples were shipped for TCRbeta analysis as frozen whole blood, isolated PBMCs, or DNA extracted from either sample type. Compared with germline, V lacks 6 bases and J lacks 0 bases; bases without a gene match: 1. CDR1 and CDR2 were assigned from the germline V gene as MNHEY and SVGEGT. Reading from cysteine to phenylalanine, the CDR3 counts 14 amino acids. Just CDR3 DNA is preserved here, 42 bases in frame from base 1. This clone was seen a few times. Its antigen specificity is not known. Within one base of it there is no much larger clone, and no base qualities were kept. Results and caveats for the whole study, not just this receptor: The quantity of clinical and demographic metadata differed by source and by participant and was supplied without curation.

The immunoSEQ Assay, a bias-controlled multiplex PCR, was used to amplify TCRbeta CDR3 regions from genomic DNA. Concerning the study's data processing: The number of nucleated cells in each sample was estimated from the amplification of reference gene primers within the assay. To quantify the absolute abundance of each unique TCRbeta CDR3 rearrangement, sequence reads were collapsed and filtered. For each sample, productive Simpson clonality was calculated by taking the square root of Simpson's diversity index across productive rearrangements. TCRdb's version of the immuneACCESS table is confined to in-frame rearrangements and falls short of the full clone set. An unresolved V gene accounts for under half of the shortfall where checked; the remainder is of unknown origin. From that table come the V and J calls and clone size; the DNA was used to work out D and trimming. Here the sample has about 75,000 clones; about 91% occur a single time. Over 6% of the sample belongs to the ten largest clones.

The receptor was isolated from a woman aged 70-85 years with acute or convalescent COVID-19. The chain links TRBV6-2 or TRBV6-3 with TRBJ2-7, with TRBD2 identical over 11 junction bases. The sample was peripheral blood. In nucleotide form, the sequence is TGTGCCAGCAGCCTAGCGGGAGGCTCCTACGAGCAGTACTTC. This yields the protein CASSLAGGSYEQYF.